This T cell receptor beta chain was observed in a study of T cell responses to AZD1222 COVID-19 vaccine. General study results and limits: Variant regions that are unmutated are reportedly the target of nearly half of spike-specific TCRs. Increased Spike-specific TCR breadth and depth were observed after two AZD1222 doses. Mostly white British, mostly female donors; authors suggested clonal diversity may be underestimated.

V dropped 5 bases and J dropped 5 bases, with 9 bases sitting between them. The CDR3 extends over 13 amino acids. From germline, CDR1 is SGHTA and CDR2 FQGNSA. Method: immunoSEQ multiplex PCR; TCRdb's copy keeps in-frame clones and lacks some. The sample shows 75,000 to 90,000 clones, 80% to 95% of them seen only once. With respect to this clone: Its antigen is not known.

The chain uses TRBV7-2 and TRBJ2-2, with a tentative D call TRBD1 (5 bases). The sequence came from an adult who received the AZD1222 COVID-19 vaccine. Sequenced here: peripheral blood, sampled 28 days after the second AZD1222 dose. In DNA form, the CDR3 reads TGTGCCAGCAGCACCCCAGGGACCGGGGAGCTGTTTTTT. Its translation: CASSTPGTGELFF.